The present TCR beta chain was sequenced within a study of T cells in Graves' hyperthyroidism and ophthalmopathy. TCR beta CDR3 region amplification was performed from RNA transcripts. RT-PCR in the first round (using the HTBI primer set) targeted the TCR CDR3. TCRdb independently ran MiXCR on the multiplex PCR reads; one entry per CDR3 protein. Among about 640,000 distinct CDR3 sequences, approximately 42% were seen once, and the ten largest hold roughly 7.2%. It was uncontrolled infection, other autoimmune disease, pregnancy or lactation that excluded patients. For the diagnoses, clinical symptoms, serum thyroxine and TRAb, thyroid ultrasound and orbital computed tomography were used. Germline trimming cut 1 base from V and 4 bases from J; bases unmatched to any gene: 3. The CDR3 spans 14 residues. The germline V gene encodes CDR1 SGHTA and CDR2 FQGNSA. General observations from the study: In validation, the model predicted ophthalmopathy. These predictions came a median roughly 6.5 months before onset. Ophthalmopathy was told apart from stable hyperthyroidism by a 13 V-J model.

A word on this clonotype: The antigen remains unidentified.

The specimen sequenced was peripheral blood or thyroid tissue (not recorded which). The TCR originated in an adult man with Graves' disease, either hyperthyroidism or ophthalmopathy (not recorded which). The J gene is TRBJ1-1, the V gene TRBV7-2, with TRBD1 matching 7 bases. DNA of the CDR3: TGTGCCAGCAGCTTAGGGAGGACAGGCACTGAAGCTTTCTTT. Protein: CASSLGRTGTEAFF.